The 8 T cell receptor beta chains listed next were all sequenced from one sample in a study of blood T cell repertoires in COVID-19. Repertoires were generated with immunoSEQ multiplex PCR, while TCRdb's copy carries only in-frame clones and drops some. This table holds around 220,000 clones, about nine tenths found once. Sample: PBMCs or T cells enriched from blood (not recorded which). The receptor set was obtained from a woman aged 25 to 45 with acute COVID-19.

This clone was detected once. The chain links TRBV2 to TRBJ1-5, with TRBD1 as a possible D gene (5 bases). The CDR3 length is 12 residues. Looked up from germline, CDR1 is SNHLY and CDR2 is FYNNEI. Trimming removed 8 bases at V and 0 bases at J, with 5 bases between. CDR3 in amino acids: CASQGSNQPQHF. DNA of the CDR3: TGTGCCAGCCAGGGTAGCAATCAGCCCCAGCATTTT.

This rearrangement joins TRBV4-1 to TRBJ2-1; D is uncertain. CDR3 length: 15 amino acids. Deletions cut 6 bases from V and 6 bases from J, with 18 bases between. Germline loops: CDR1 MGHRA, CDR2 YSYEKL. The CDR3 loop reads CASSPLAPELNEQFF. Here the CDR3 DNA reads TGCGCCAGCAGTCCGTTAGCCCCAGAGCTCAATGAGCAGTTCTTC.

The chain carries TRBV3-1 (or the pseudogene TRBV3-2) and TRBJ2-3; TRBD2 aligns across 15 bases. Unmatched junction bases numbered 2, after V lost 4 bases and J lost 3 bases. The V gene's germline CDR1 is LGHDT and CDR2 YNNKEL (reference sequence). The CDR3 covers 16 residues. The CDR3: CASSRTSGGETDTQYF. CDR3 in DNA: TGTGCCAGCAGCCGGACTAGCGGGGGGGAGACAGATACGCAGTATTTT.

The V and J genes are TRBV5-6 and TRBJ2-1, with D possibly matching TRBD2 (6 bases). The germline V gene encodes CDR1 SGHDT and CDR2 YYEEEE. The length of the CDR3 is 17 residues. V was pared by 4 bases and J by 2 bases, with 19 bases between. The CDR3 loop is CASSPSREKRTYNEQFF. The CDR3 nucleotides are TGTGCCAGCAGCCCCTCTCGGGAGAAGAGAACCTACAATGAGCAGTTCTTC.

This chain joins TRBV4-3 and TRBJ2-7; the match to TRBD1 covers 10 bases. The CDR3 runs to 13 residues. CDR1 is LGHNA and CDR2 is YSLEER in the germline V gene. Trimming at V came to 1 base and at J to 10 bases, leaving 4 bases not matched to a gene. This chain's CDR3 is CASSQGTGGPQYF. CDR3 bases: TGCGCCAGCAGCCAAGGGACAGGGGGACCCCAGTACTTC.

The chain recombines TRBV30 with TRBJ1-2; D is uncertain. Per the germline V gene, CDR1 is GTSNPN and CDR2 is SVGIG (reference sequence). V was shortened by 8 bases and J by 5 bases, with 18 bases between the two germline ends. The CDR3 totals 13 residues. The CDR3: CAHLRGSVYGYTF. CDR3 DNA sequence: TGTGCCCACCTACGGGGTTCCGTGTATGGCTACACCTTC.

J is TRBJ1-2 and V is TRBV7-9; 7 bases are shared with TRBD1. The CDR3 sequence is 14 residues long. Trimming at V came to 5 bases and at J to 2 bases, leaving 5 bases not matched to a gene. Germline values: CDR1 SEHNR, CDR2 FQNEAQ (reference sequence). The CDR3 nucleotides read TGTGCCAGCAGCCCTACGGGACAGAACTATGGCTACACCTTC. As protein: CASSPTGQNYGYTF.

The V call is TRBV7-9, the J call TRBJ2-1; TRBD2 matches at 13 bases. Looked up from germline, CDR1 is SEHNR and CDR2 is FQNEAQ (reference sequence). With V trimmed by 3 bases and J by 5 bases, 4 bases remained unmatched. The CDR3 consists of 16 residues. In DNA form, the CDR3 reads TGTGCCAGCAGCTTTACCGGGACTAGCGGGGACAATGAGCAGTTCTTC. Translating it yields CASSFTGTSGDNEQFF.